The subject of this entry is one TCR beta chain. Its antigen is not known. Trimming left V 2 bases short and J 4 bases short, with 15 bases between. Per the germline V gene, CDR1 is SGDLS and CDR2 is YYNGEE. This CDR3 is 15 amino acids long. The sample belongs to a study of T cell responses to AZD1222 COVID-19 vaccine. Study results and limitations: Spike-spanning, vaccine-associated CD4 TCRs were dominant at 160-218 and 743-854. In the spike-specific TCR repertoire, nearly half reportedly target unmutated variant regions.

The repertoire was sequenced with immunoSEQ multiplex PCR; TCRdb's copy has only in-frame clones and lacks some. The sample holds approximately 45,000 clones, roughly 90% seen once. Second-dose intervals of approximately 4 or approximately 12 weeks were pooled. The chain uses TRBV9 and TRBJ1-1; the D is unclear. The receptor was derived from an adult who received the AZD1222 COVID-19 vaccine. The source was peripheral blood, collected 28 days after the second AZD1222 dose. Here the CDR3 DNA reads TGTGCCAGCAGCGTCCTCGGGCGCGAGAGCACTGAAGCTTTCTTT. Translation: CASSVLGRESTEAFF.